This T cell receptor (beta chain) comes out of a study of shared clonotypes between healthy human individuals. Study overall: Donors, aged 18 to 49, were a couple of women and a few men. Study-wide results and limits: The generation probabilities recorded for non-shared clonotypes fell below those of clonotypes shared by all four donors.

Original handling: Filtering of immunoSEQ junctional sequences could not match full-length read filtering. Repertoires were generated with immunoSEQ multiplex PCR, while TCRdb's copy carries only in-frame clones and drops some. D and trimming come from the DNA, and the V and J calls and clone size come from that table. The data show about a million clones, 60% to 80% seen once. The study enrolled healthy HIV-negative adults without recent acute infections or vaccinations as donors. A word on this clone: The antigen is not known.

The sequencing sample was made of memory CD4+ T cells from PBMCs. This sample's subset: CD45RA-negative fraction. The receptor's source is a man in his late teens or twenties in good health. Some clones in this sample may be carry-over from other donors' samples.

DNA of the CDR3: TGTGCCAGCTCACCCCCAACCGGGATCAACACTGAAGCTTTCTTT. Translated: CASSPPTGINTEAFF. The chain combines TRBV18 with TRBJ1-1; D is ambiguous. Germline V gene sequence: CDR1 KGHSH, CDR2 LQKENI. V shed 3 bases and J shed 2 bases, with 13 bases lying between them. The CDR3 has 15 amino acids.